This T cell receptor (beta chain) was found in a study of regulatory T cells in long-lasting Graves disease. General observations from the study: Among persistent patients, a larger number of public clonotypes were shared (around 2,700) than among newly diagnosed patients (just over 950).

Assembly of TCR beta libraries relied on iRepertoire HTBI primers together with Arm-PCR of CDR3 regions. TCRdb analysed the multiplex PCR reads with MiXCR anew, one entry per CDR3 protein. Of over 500,000 distinct CDR3 sequences listed, roughly 15% are singletons. This CDR3 has 14 residues. Losses at the gene ends were 8 bases for V and 3 bases for J; bases not matched to a gene: 7. Germline values: CDR1 MDHEN, CDR2 SYDVKM. Points on this clonotype: Its antigen is not known.

The time point: newly diagnosed GD, antithyroid drugs for less than 3 months. After RNA was extracted from PBMCs, the TCR library was made from it. A peripheral blood sample, approximately 10 milliliters in volume, was drawn into EDTA tubes. The same data also contributed to another study, on T cells in Graves' hyperthyroidism and ophthalmopathy.

The receptor was derived from a woman in her twenties or thirties with Graves disease. The genes are TRBV28 and TRBJ2-7; 10 bases agree with TRBD2. The sequences come from peripheral blood mononuclear cells (PBMCs), collected at new diagnosis, from a patient treated with antithyroid drugs. This CDR3 reads CASRRAGGNYEQYF. For the CDR3, the DNA is TGTGCCAGCCGAAGAGCGGGAGGGAACTACGAGCAGTACTTC.